What follows are 2 T cell receptor beta chains derived from one specimen sequenced in a study of cytomegalovirus exposure and HLA in healthy donors. PCR amplification relied on 60 Vbeta primers (plus 13 Jbeta primers). Assay used: immunoSEQ multiplex PCR; TCRdb lists only in-frame clones, some missing. The sample holds approximately 90,000 clones, 60% to 85% seen once. The sequenced material came from PBMCs. Every receptor here comes from a middle-aged woman in good health and CMV-seronegative.

The rearrangement links TRBV6-5 to TRBJ2-2, with D possibly TRBD2 on 6 matching bases. Per the germline V gene, CDR1 is MNHEY and CDR2 is SVGAGI. The V end was cut by 4 bases, the J end by 2 bases, with 14 bases between. The CDR3 extends over 16 amino acids. Written as DNA, the CDR3 is TGTGCCAGCAGTTTCCCGGGCGGGATCAACACCGGGGAGCTGTTTTTT. Its translation is CASSFPGGINTGELFF.

The chain is built from TRBV19 and TRBJ2-1; the match to TRBD2 covers 7 bases. Germline-derived CDR1 and CDR2 are LNHDA and SQIVND (reference sequence). Losses at the gene ends were 2 bases for V and 1 base for J; bases not matched to a gene: 5. CDR3 size: 16 residues. The CDR3 region is CASSIFASGSYNEQFF. The CDR3 DNA follows: TGTGCCAGTAGTATATTTGCTAGCGGATCCTACAATGAGCAGTTCTTC.